Reported below is one TCR beta chain. Its antigen remains unidentified. Different DNA sequences within this sample yield the same CDR3. Trimming took 3 bases from V and 1 from J, leaving 6 bases between them. The germline gives CDR1 LNHDA, CDR2 SQIVND (reference sequence). The CDR3 spans 13 residues. The data were taken from a study of long-term antiretroviral therapy in people with HIV. Study observations and caveats: Before ART, certain clones expanded, and these dominated the repertoire at all time points. Collection spanned 2004 to 2017; ART regimens may be less effective than current ones. HIV repertoires had narrower CDR3 length ranges than controls.

The immunoSEQ assay was v3.0, run at survey level. Generated by immunoSEQ multiplex PCR, the TCRdb table keeps only in-frame clones and is missing some. Of under 30,000 clones detected, approximately 77% appear once; the ten largest clones hold 5.5% to 6%. The specimen comprised unsorted PBMCs, sampled 4.4 years after starting antiretroviral therapy. The clonotype comes from a man aged 25 to 40 with HIV. V usage is TRBV19 and J usage is TRBJ1-1, with unresolved D. The CDR3 loop is CASSIGENTEAFF. DNA for the CDR3: TGTGCCAGTAGTATCGGGGAGAACACTGAAGCTTTCTTT.